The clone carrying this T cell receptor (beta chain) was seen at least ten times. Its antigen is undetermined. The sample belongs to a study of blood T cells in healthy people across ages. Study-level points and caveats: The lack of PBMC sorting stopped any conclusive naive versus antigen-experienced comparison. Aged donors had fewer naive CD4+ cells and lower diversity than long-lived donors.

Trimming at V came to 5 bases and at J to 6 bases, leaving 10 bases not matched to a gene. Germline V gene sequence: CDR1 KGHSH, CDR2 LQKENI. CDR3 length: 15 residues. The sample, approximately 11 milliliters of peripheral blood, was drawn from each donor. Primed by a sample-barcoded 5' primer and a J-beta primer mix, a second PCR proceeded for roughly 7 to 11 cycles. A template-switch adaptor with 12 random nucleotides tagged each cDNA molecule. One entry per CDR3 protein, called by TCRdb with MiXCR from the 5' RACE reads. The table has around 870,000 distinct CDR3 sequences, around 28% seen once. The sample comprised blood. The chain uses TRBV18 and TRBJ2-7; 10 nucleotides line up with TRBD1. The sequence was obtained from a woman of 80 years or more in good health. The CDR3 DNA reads TGTGCCAGCTCAGAACAGGACAGGGGGAGACTCGAGCAGTACTTC. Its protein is CASSEQDRGRLEQYF.